A selection of T cell receptor beta chains follows, all from one sample in a study of shared T cell receptors in the human thymus. Data came from immunoSEQ multiplex PCR; TCRdb stores just in-frame clones and leaves some out. The sample records 600,000 or so clones, more than 75% being singletons. The same sample was also used in a study of human thymus T cells.

The material sequenced was thymocytes. The receptor source for this set is a boy less than two years old with a congenital heart defect. CDR3s include the opening cysteine and the closing phenylalanine or tryptophan. A D gene is named only where the DNA matches it firmly. For some rows the clone size is stated as once, few or many, or as a class when expanded; others skip it.

>TRBJ1-2|TRBD1|TRBV7-2|-
CASSLGRDRDNYGYTF
TGTGCCAGCAGCTTAGGCCGGGACAGGGATAACTATGGCTACACCTTC
>TRBJ2-7|TRBD2|TRBV10-3|-
CAISESVGREARLNYEQYF
TGTGCCATCAGTGAGTCAGTGGGGCGGGAGGCCCGCCTAAACTACGAGCAGTACTTC
>TRBJ2-3|TRBD1|TRBV27|-
CASSSQTGQGRADTQYF
TGTGCCAGCAGCAGCCAAACGGGACAGGGGAGGGCAGATACGCAGTATTTT
>TRBJ2-7|TRBD2|TRBV7-2|-
CASSSRTSADYEQYF
TGTGCCAGCAGCTCCAGGACTAGCGCCGACTACGAGCAGTACTTC
>TRBJ1-2|-|TRBV9|once
CASSHDSSYGYTF
TGTGCCAGCAGCCATGACAGCTCCTATGGCTACACCTTC
>TRBJ2-7|-|TRBV7-6|-
CASSPLEGQAYEQYF
TGTGCCAGCAGCCCCCTGGAGGGGCAGGCCTACGAGCAGTACTTC
>TRBJ1-4|TRBD1|TRBV28|few
CASTTPAGGFEKLFF
TGTGCCAGCACAACACCGGCAGGGGGGTTCGAAAAACTGTTTTTT
>TRBJ2-1|-|TRBV5-1|-
CASSLLASSYNEQFF
TGCGCCAGCAGCTTGTTGGCTAGCTCCTACAATGAGCAGTTCTTC
>TRBJ1-5|TRBD1|TRBV27|-
CASSAQPLQGGQPQHF
TGTGCCAGCAGTGCCCAACCCCTTCAGGGGGGTCAGCCCCAGCATTTT
>TRBJ2-7|-|TRBV28|few
CASSLCPVKEIPYEQYF
TGTGCCAGCAGTTTATGCCCCGTTAAGGAGATACCCTACGAGCAGTACTTC
>TRBJ2-2|-|TRBV7-7|once
CASSSQGGIGELFF
TGTGCTAGCAGCTCCCAGGGGGGTATCGGGGAGCTGTTTTTT
>TRBJ1-2|TRBD1|TRBV7-2|-
CASSLSFRQGGTPRGYTF
TGTGCCAGCAGCTTAAGTTTCCGACAGGGGGGTACTCCTCGTGGCTACACCTTC
>TRBJ2-7|-|TRBV25-1|-
CASSEWVGQNYYEQYF
TGTGCCAGCAGTGAATGGGTGGGGCAGAATTACTACGAGCAGTACTTC
>TRBJ2-2|TRBD2|TRBV4-3|-
CASSQGGLAERTGELFF
TGCGCCAGCAGCCAAGGGGGACTAGCGGAGAGGACCGGGGAGCTGTTTTTT
>TRBJ1-3|-|TRBV28|-
CASSPSPTGNNRNTIYF
TGTGCCAGCAGTCCCTCCCCAACAGGGAACAACAGAAACACCATATATTTT
>TRBJ2-1|TRBD2|TRBV30|-
CAWGGLASNEQFF
TGTGCCTGGGGGGGACTAGCTTCCAATGAGCAGTTCTTC
>TRBJ2-1|-|TRBV4-1|-
CASSPKTSDFYNEQFF
TGCGCCAGCAGCCCGAAGACTAGTGATTTCTACAATGAGCAGTTCTTC
>TRBJ1-4|-|TRBV5-4|-
CASSLRPQGATNEKLFF
TGTGCCAGCAGCTTGCGGCCCCAAGGAGCAACTAATGAAAAACTGTTTTTT
>TRBJ1-5|-|TRBV27|-
CASSSILGISRNSNQPQHF
TGTGCCAGCAGCTCTATTCTGGGCATTTCTCGCAATAGCAATCAGCCCCAGCATTTT
>TRBJ1-2|TRBD1|TRBV18|-
CASSETDRGPIVNYGYTF
TGTGCCAGCTCCGAGACGGACAGGGGCCCCATAGTTAATTATGGCTACACCTTC
>TRBJ1-1|TRBD1|TRBV19|-
CASIPTGGGTEAFF
TGTGCCAGTATTCCCACAGGGGGCGGGACTGAAGCTTTCTTT
>TRBJ1-1|TRBD1|TRBV19|-
CASSPPTGANTEAFF
TGTGCCAGTAGTCCCCCCACAGGGGCGAACACTGAAGCTTTCTTT
>TRBJ1-1|-|TRBV2|-
CASSEVGVGNTEAFF
TGTGCCAGCAGTGAAGTTGGTGTCGGGAACACTGAAGCTTTCTTT
>TRBJ1-2|TRBD1|TRBV11-2|-
CASSYSQGARGYTF
TGTGCCAGCAGCTATTCACAGGGGGCGCGGGGCTACACCTTC
>TRBJ2-3|TRBD1|TRBV5-1|-
CASSLGGQGNTDTQYF
TGCGCCAGCAGCTTGGGGGGACAGGGTAACACAGATACGCAGTATTTT
>TRBJ2-7|-|TRBV27|-
CASSLFPGEIASTEQYF
TGTGCCAGCAGTTTATTCCCAGGGGAGATAGCATCCACCGAGCAGTACTTC
>TRBJ2-7|TRBD1|TRBV19|few
CASSMGQSYEQYF
TGTGCCAGTAGTATGGGACAGTCCTACGAGCAGTACTTC
>TRBJ1-4|TRBD1|TRBV5-8|once
CASSLDRDNEKLFF
TGTGCCAGCAGTTTAGACAGGGATAATGAAAAACTGTTTTTT
>TRBJ2-7|TRBD1|TRBV28|-
CASSWTGVYEQYF
TGTGCCAGCTCATGGACAGGTGTCTACGAGCAGTACTTC
>TRBJ1-3|TRBD1|TRBV25-1|-
CASSEQRTGPGNTIYF
TGTGCCAGCAGTGAACAAAGGACAGGGCCTGGAAACACCATATATTTT
>TRBJ1-4|TRBD1|TRBV7-9|few
CASSSTMTGYRAPNEKLFF
TGTGCCAGCAGCTCGACCATGACAGGGTATCGGGCACCTAATGAAAAACTGTTTTTT
>TRBJ2-7|TRBD1|TRBV6-6|-
CASSYHGQGALGEQYF
TGTGCCAGCAGTTACCATGGACAGGGGGCTTTGGGGGAGCAGTACTTC
>TRBJ1-1|-|TRBV19|once
CASSIGAGDVDTEAFF
TGTGCCAGTAGTATCGGGGCAGGGGATGTGGACACTGAAGCTTTCTTT
>TRBJ2-7|TRBD1|TRBV12-5|-
CASGLESDGAGGYEQYF
TGTGCTAGTGGTTTGGAATCCGATGGGGCAGGGGGCTACGAGCAGTACTTC
>TRBJ2-7|-|TRBV5-1|few
CASSLDFRDLTYEQYF
TGCGCCAGCAGCTTGGATTTCAGAGACTTAACCTACGAGCAGTACTTC
>TRBJ2-7|TRBD2|TRBV19|once
CASSFLAGVGYEQYF
TGTGCCAGTAGTTTCCTAGCGGGAGTCGGATACGAGCAGTACTTC
>TRBJ2-2|-|TRBV21-1|-
CASSKLNRNTGELFF
TGTGCCAGCAGCAAGTTAAACAGGAACACCGGGGAGCTGTTTTTT
>TRBJ2-2|TRBD2|TRBV9|-
CASSEQGLALNTGELFF
TGTGCCAGCAGCGAACAGGGACTAGCGCTGAACACCGGGGAGCTGTTTTTT
>TRBJ2-7|TRBD1|TRBV7-8|-
CASSLPQSGTGLYEQYF
TGTGCCAGCAGCTTGCCGCAATCCGGGACAGGGCTTTACGAGCAGTACTTC
>TRBJ2-7|TRBD2|TRBV7-2|-
CASSLGGTTTYEQYF
TGTGCCAGCAGCTTAGGTGGGACTACAACCTACGAGCAGTACTTC
>TRBJ2-1|TRBD2|TRBV4-1|-
CASSQEVPSGGDNEQFF
TGCGCCAGCAGCCAAGAGGTTCCTAGCGGGGGGGACAATGAGCAGTTCTTC
>TRBJ1-6|-|TRBV7-2|-
CASSLGGGSPLHF
TGTGCCAGCAGCTTAGGGGGCGGTTCACCCCTCCACTTT
>TRBJ2-1|-|TRBV28|-
CASRAKGLYNEQFF
TGTGCCAGCAGGGCTAAGGGGCTTTACAATGAGCAGTTCTTC
>TRBJ2-2|-|TRBV5-6|-
CASSFLAEPNTGELFF
TGTGCCAGCAGCTTTTTGGCGGAACCGAACACCGGGGAGCTGTTTTTT
>TRBJ2-7|TRBD1|TRBV10-3|once
CAISAGTGRYF
TGTGCCATCAGTGCCGGGACAGGGCGGTACTTC
>TRBJ1-6|-|TRBV30|-
CAWSPQGRDSPLHF
TGTGCCTGGAGTCCACAGGGCCGGGATTCCCCCCTCCACTTT
>TRBJ2-3|-|TRBV29-1|few
CSVEHGQGITDTQYF
TGCAGCGTTGAGCATGGCCAGGGAATCACAGATACGCAGTATTTT
>TRBJ2-1|TRBD2|TRBV4-1|-
CASSLSLKIAGGHNEQFF
TGCGCCAGCAGCCTGTCGTTAAAGATAGCGGGAGGGCACAATGAGCAGTTCTTC
>TRBJ1-5|TRBD1|TRBV27|-
CASKKKSSPRGTHQPQHF
TGTGCCAGCAAAAAAAAGTCGTCTCCCAGGGGGACCCATCAGCCCCAGCATTTT
>TRBJ2-1|-|TRBV12-1|-
CASSLKDYGNEQFF
TGTGCCAGCAGCTTAAAAGACTATGGCAATGAGCAGTTCTTC
>TRBJ2-3|-|TRBV27|-
CASSLRGTDTQYF
TGTGCCAGCAGTTTACGGGGGACTGATACGCAGTATTTT
>TRBJ1-1|-|TRBV4-2|-
CASSQDGDRNTEAFF
TGTGCCAGCAGCCAAGACGGTGACAGAAACACTGAAGCTTTCTTT
>TRBJ1-5|-|TRBV7-6|-
CASSLVPNQPQHF
TGTGCCAGCAGCTTAGTCCCAAATCAGCCCCAGCATTTT
>TRBJ2-1|TRBD2|TRBV7-9|-
CASSLWTSGRRSSYNEQFF
TGTGCCAGCAGCTTGTGGACTAGCGGGAGGCGCAGCTCCTACAATGAGCAGTTCTTC
>TRBJ2-7|-|TRBV27|-
CASSQYSGLYEQYF
TGTGCCAGCAGCCAATATTCGGGGTTATACGAGCAGTACTTC
>TRBJ2-3|-|TRBV30|-
CAWSCENSGAAFTDTQYF
TGTGCCTGGAGTTGCGAAAATAGCGGCGCAGCCTTCACAGATACGCAGTATTTT
>TRBJ2-7|TRBD1|TRBV6-4|-
CASSSRTGPIYEQYF
TGTGCCAGCAGCAGCCGGACAGGGCCAATCTACGAGCAGTACTTC